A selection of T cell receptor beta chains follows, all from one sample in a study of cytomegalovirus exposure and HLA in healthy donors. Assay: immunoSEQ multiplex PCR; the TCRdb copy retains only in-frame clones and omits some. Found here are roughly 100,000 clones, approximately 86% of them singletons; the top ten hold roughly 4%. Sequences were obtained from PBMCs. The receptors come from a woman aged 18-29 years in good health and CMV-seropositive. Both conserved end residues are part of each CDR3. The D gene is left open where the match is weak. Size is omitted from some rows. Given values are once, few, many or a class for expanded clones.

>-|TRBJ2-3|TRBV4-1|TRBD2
CASSQGPREVPGTQYF
TGCGCCAGCAGCCAAGGCCCTCGGGAGGTACCAGGGACGCAGTATTTT
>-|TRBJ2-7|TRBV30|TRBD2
CAWSNGLAGDVDF
TGTGCCTGGAGCAACGGACTAGCGGGAGATGTAGACTTC
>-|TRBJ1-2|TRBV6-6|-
CASTLGLEYGYTF
TGTGCCAGCACTCTAGGATTGGAGTATGGCTACACCTTC
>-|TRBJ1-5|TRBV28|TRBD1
CASSIGQGTRQPQHF
TGTGCCAGCAGTATCGGACAGGGGACCCGTCAGCCCCAGCATTTT
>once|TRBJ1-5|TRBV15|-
CATSSQEVQPQHF
TGTGCCACCAGCAGTCAGGAAGTTCAGCCCCAGCATTTT
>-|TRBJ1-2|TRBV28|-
CASSLPPPGQLNYGYTF
TGTGCCAGCAGTTTACCCCCCCCGGGACAACTTAACTATGGCTACACCTTC
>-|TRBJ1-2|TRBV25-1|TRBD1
CASSEGQGARGYTF
TGTGCCAGCAGTGAGGGACAGGGGGCGAGGGGCTACACCTTC
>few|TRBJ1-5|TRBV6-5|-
CASRAQVNQPQHF
TGTGCCAGCAGGGCACAGGTAAATCAGCCCCAGCATTTT
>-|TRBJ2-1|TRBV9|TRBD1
CASSPRQGAAGEQFF
TGTGCCAGCAGCCCTCGACAGGGGGCAGCTGGGGAGCAGTTCTTC
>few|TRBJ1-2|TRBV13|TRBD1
CASSPRDRDRYGYTF
TGTGCCAGCAGCCCACGGGACAGGGATCGGTATGGCTACACCTTC
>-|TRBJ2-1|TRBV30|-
CAFVGGNEQFF
TGTGCCTTCGTGGGGGGCAATGAGCAGTTCTTC
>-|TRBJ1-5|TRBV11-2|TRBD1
CASSGGPGQTYSNQPQHF
TGTGCCAGCAGCGGGGGACCGGGACAGACGTATAGCAATCAGCCCCAGCATTTT
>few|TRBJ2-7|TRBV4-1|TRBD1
CASSQESGTGTSEQYF
TGCGCCAGCAGCCAAGAATCTGGGACAGGAACCTCCGAGCAGTACTTC
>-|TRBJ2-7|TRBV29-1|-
CSVEGGGTSTSEQYF
TGCAGCGTTGAAGGGGGCGGGACGAGTACGAGCGAGCAGTACTTC
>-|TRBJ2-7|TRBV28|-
CASSRGREQYF
TGTGCCAGCAGTCGCGGGCGCGAGCAGTACTTC
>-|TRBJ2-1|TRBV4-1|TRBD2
CASSHGTSGMYNEQFF
TGCGCCAGCAGCCACGGGACTAGCGGGATGTACAATGAGCAGTTCTTC
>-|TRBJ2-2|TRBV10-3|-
CAISEFGTLNTGELFF
TGTGCCATCAGTGAGTTCGGGACACTGAACACCGGGGAGCTGTTTTTT
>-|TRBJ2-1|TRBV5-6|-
CASSLVGDSPNEQFF
TGTGCCAGCAGCTTGGTAGGAGACTCGCCCAATGAGCAGTTCTTC
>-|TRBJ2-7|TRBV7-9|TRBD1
CASSPGQGVFSYEQYF
TGTGCCAGCAGCCCAGGACAGGGGGTATTCTCCTACGAGCAGTACTTC
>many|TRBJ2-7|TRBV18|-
CASSPPSGGVDEQYF
TGTGCCAGCTCACCACCTTCTGGAGGCGTCGACGAGCAGTACTTC
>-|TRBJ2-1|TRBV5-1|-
CASSLESAYNEQFF
TGCGCCAGCAGCTTGGAAAGCGCTTACAATGAGCAGTTCTTC
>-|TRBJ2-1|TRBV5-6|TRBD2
CASSLAGRSSGSFF
TGTGCCAGCAGCTTGGCCGGAAGGTCTAGCGGGAGCTTCTTC
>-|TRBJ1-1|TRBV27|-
CASRKRGPTDRMNTEAFF
TGTGCCAGCAGGAAAAGAGGCCCTACGGATCGAATGAACACTGAAGCTTTCTTT
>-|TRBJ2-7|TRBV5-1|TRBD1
CASSPTDRDPYEQYF
TGCGCCAGCAGCCCGACGGACAGGGACCCCTACGAGCAGTACTTC
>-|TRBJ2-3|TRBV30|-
CAWNPPQGWTDTQYF
TGTGCCTGGAACCCCCCCCAGGGGTGGACAGATACGCAGTATTTT
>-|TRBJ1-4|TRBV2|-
CASSARRGEKLFF
TGTGCCAGCAGTGCTCGACGGGGTGAAAAACTGTTTTTT
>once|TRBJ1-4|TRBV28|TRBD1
CASSLLGQGAREKLFF
TGTGCCAGCAGTTTATTGGGACAGGGGGCCAGGGAAAAACTGTTTTTT
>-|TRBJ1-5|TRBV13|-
CASSAGSNQPQHF
TGTGCCAGCAGCGCGGGGAGCAATCAGCCCCAGCATTTT
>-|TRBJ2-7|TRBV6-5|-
CASSYSPRTNSYEQYF
TGTGCCAGCAGTTACAGTCCGCGAACCAACTCCTACGAGCAGTACTTC
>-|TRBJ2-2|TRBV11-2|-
CASSGIFVGELFF
TGTGCCAGCAGCGGCATCTTTGTCGGGGAGCTGTTTTTT
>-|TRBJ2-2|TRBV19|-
CASSIEGPRGGELFF
TGTGCCAGTAGTATAGAAGGCCCCCGCGGCGGGGAGCTGTTTTTT
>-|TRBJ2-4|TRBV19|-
CASTVGDLAKNIQYF
TGTGCCAGTACTGTAGGGGACTTAGCCAAAAACATTCAGTACTTC
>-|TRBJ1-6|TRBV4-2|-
CASSQEAAGVNLGSYNSPLHF
TGTGCCAGCAGCCAAGAAGCCGCAGGGGTTAATTTGGGCTCCTATAATTCACCCCTCCACTTT
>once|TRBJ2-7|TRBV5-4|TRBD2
CASSREASGRYEQYF
TGTGCCAGCAGCCGCGAGGCTAGCGGCCGCTACGAGCAGTACTTC
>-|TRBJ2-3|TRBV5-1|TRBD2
CASSLGLVPPDTQYF
TGCGCCAGCAGCTTAGGACTAGTTCCCCCAGATACGCAGTATTTT
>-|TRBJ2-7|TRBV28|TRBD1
CASAGGWRGYEQYF
TGTGCCAGCGCAGGGGGCTGGAGGGGCTACGAGCAGTACTTC
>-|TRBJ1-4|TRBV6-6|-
CASYKGSNEKLFF
TGTGCCAGCTACAAGGGGTCAAATGAAAAACTGTTTTTT
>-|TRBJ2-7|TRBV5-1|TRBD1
CASSLGRGQGFSEQYF
TGCGCCAGCAGCTTGGGACGGGGACAGGGTTTCTCCGAGCAGTACTTC
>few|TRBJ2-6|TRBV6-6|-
CASSLSSSGANVLTF
TGTGCCAGCAGTCTTTCCAGCTCTGGGGCCAACGTCCTGACTTTC
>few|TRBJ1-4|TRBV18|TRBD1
CASSTGQGTANEKLFF
TGTGCCAGCTCAACGGGACAGGGAACGGCTAATGAAAAACTGTTTTTT
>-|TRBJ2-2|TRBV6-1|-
CASRRGGATGELFF
TGTGCCAGCAGGAGAGGGGGGGCCACCGGGGAGCTGTTTTTT
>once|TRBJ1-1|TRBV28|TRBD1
CASSYRGRGTEAFF
TGTGCCAGCAGCTACAGGGGGCGAGGAACTGAAGCTTTCTTT
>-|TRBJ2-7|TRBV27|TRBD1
CASSTGQGSSYEQYF
TGTGCCAGCAGTACGGGACAGGGCAGCTCCTACGAGCAGTACTTC
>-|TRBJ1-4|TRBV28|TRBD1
CAVTGGVTNEKLFF
TGTGCCGTCACAGGGGGGGTAACTAATGAAAAACTGTTTTTT
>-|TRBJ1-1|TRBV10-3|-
CAIRGASNTEAFF
TGTGCCATCAGGGGGGCATCGAACACTGAAGCTTTCTTT
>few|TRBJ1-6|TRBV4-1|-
CASSQAGGNSPLHF
TGCGCCAGCAGCCAAGCGGGAGGGAATTCACCCCTCCACTTT